What follows are 8 T cell receptor beta chains derived from one specimen sequenced in a study of cytomegalovirus exposure and HLA in healthy donors. The PCR was carried out with 60 Vbeta primers and 13 Jbeta primers. TCRdb's table, derived via immunoSEQ multiplex PCR, lists solely in-frame clones and lacks some. This table holds approximately 140,000 clones, around 90% found once. The source material was PBMCs. The source of these receptors is a woman aged 40 to 49 in good health and CMV-seronegative.

The chain combines TRBV19 with TRBJ2-1; D gene uncertain. V was cut by 0 bases and J by 1 base, with 4 bases left in between. The V gene's germline CDR1 is LNHDA and CDR2 SQIVND (reference sequence). The CDR3 has 14 amino acids. CDR3 amino acids: CASSIDESYNEQFF. DNA of the CDR3: TGTGCCAGTAGTATAGATGAGTCCTACAATGAGCAGTTCTTC.

The rearrangement uses TRBV28 and TRBJ1-2; D is possibly TRBD1 (5 bases). This CDR3 spans 13 amino acids. CDR1 and CDR2 from the germline V gene are MDHEN and SYDVKM. V lost 2 bases to trimming and J lost 8 bases, with 12 bases between them. In DNA, the CDR3 is TGTGCCAGCAGTTTAGTACAGGTTAGCGGCTACACCTTC. Protein sequence: CASSLVQVSGYTF.

This chain connects TRBV5-4 to TRBJ2-7, with 8 positions matching TRBD2. CDR3 length: 14 residues. Unmatched junction bases numbered 6, after V lost 2 bases and J lost 5 bases. Germline-derived CDR1 and CDR2 are SGHNT and YYREEE (reference sequence). The CDR3, as DNA: TGTGCCAGCAGCTTTCCGGGACTAGTGGACGAGCAGTACTTC. Its translation is CASSFPGLVDEQYF.

This clone occurred a few times. V usage is TRBV28 and J usage is TRBJ2-7, with TRBD2 as a possible D gene (7 bases). CDR3 size: 16 residues. In germline, CDR1 is MDHEN, CDR2 SYDVKM. The V and J ends lost 6 bases and 0 bases respectively, with 18 bases between them. CDR3 in amino acids: CASSPVAGANSYEQYF. CDR3 coding DNA: TGTGCCAGCAGCCCGGTGGCGGGGGCTAACTCCTACGAGCAGTACTTC.

The gene calls are TRBV25-1 and TRBJ1-2; weak D call: TRBD1 (6 bases). The CDR3 is 12 residues long. Trimming stripped 7 bases from V and 5 bases from J, with 11 bases between. From germline, CDR1 is MGHDK and CDR2 SYGVNS. For the CDR3, the DNA is TGTGCCAGCAATACCGGACAGTATGGCTACACCTTC. Its translation is CASNTGQYGYTF.

This chain links TRBV4-2 with TRBJ2-5, with 8 nucleotides matching TRBD2. The J segment lost 5 bases and the V segment lost 4 bases, leaving 9 bases of the junction unmatched. This CDR3 region has 15 residues. CDR1 and CDR2 (germline): LGHNA, YNFKEQ. The CDR3 protein is CASSPLGEREETQYF. The CDR3 DNA reads as TGTGCCAGCAGCCCCCTGGGCGAGCGGGAGGAGACCCAGTACTTC.

This sequence joins TRBV5-3 and TRBJ2-7; TRBD2 agrees at 9 bases. TRBV5-3 is classed as an ORF, of uncertain function. J gave up 4 bases and V 4 bases, and 12 bases lay outside the gene matches. This CDR3 contains 16 residues. This CDR3 reads CARSPRGSGSSYEQYF. Here the CDR3 DNA reads TGTGCCAGAAGCCCCCGAGGTAGCGGGAGTTCTTACGAGCAGTACTTC.

This clone was observed a few times. V gene TRBV28 combines with J gene TRBJ1-5; D remains unclear. The CDR3 has 15 residues. The germline V and J ends were trimmed by 6 bases and 5 bases, with 17 bases remaining between them. The germline CDR1 and CDR2 sequences are MDHEN and SYDVKM. The CDR3 protein is CASSPPTRLDQPQHF. CDR3 in DNA: TGTGCCAGCAGCCCCCCAACTCGTTTGGATCAGCCCCAGCATTTT.